This T cell receptor beta chain was sequenced in a study of tumor-infiltrating lymphocytes in primary liver carcinoma. Study background: There were tumors of stage T1-T3 N0M0, each 4.2 to 10 cm across. Study-wide findings and caveats: Top-250-clone fractions were significantly higher in tumors than in blood (p = 0.039).

Reverse transcription of about 500 ng total RNA with a constant-region primer produced TCR beta cDNA. Sequencing libraries for TCR beta derived from three nested multiplex PCR rounds that used slightly modified ARM-PCR. A C-beta reverse primer and TRBV1-TRBV30 forward primers served in each of the first two PCR rounds, at about 10 cycles apiece. Each CDR3 protein gets one entry after TCRdb re-called the multiplex PCR reads with MiXCR. The top ten clones hold over 7.5% of a sample with under 150,000 distinct CDR3 sequences, about two thirds of them seen once. Note on this clonotype: Its matching antigen is unknown.

Trimming cost V 10 bases and J 6 bases, with 19 bases left between them. The V gene's germline CDR1 is ENHRY and CDR2 SYGVKD. The CDR3 is 14 residues long. Without any cell sorting, about 20-32 mg of bulk tissue yielded co-extracted RNA and DNA. The sequencing input was tumor-adjacent normal liver tissue. The TCR comes from a woman aged 55-69 years with primary liver carcinoma and hepatitis B virus infection. This chain joins TRBV10-3 and TRBJ2-1, with D possibly called TRBD1 or TRBD2 (5 bases each). The CDR3 DNA sequence: TGTGCCACGTCAGGGAATCCGGACTCCAATGAGCAGTTCTTC. Translating gives CATSGNPDSNEQFF.